These 27 T cell receptor beta chains were sequenced from one sample in a study of PD-1 blockade in classical Hodgkin lymphoma. Every one of the patients relapsed after autologous stem cell transplantation (brentuximab vedotin exposure was variable). Assay used: immunoSEQ multiplex PCR; TCRdb lists only in-frame clones, some missing. The sample holds about 97,000 clones; roughly 88% are singletons and the top ten take 9% to 15%. The sample consisted of peripheral blood mononuclear cells (PBMCs), taken at baseline. Receptors originate from a human donor with classical Hodgkin lymphoma.

The rearrangement joins TRBV11-3 to TRBJ2-7; TRBD1 or TRBD2 may be the D gene (5 bases each). Germline CDR1 reads SGHNT; CDR2 reads YENEEA. CDR3 size: 15 residues. The V end lost 4 bases, the J end lost 4 bases, and 17 bases lay between the germline ends. The CDR3 here is CASSSGTSTPYEQYF. The CDR3 region has the DNA TGTGCCAGCAGCTCGGGGACGTCTACCCCTTACGAGCAGTACTTC.

In its sample, this clone was seen a few times. The J gene is TRBJ1-2, the V gene TRBV5-1; D unclear. The germline V and J ends were trimmed by 4 bases and 8 bases, with 12 bases remaining between them. CDR3 size: 12 residues. Germline CDR1 and CDR2: SGHRS and YFSETQ. The CDR3, as DNA: TGCGCCAGCAGCCCCCCGTCTGGGGGCTACACCTTC. The encoded protein is CASSPPSGGYTF.

The rearrangement joins TRBV28 to TRBJ2-1; no definite D call. This CDR3 spans 15 amino acids. The germline V and J ends were trimmed by 2 bases and 7 bases, with 15 bases remaining between them. Germline CDR1 reads MDHEN; CDR2 reads SYDVKM. The chain's CDR3 is CASSLAQRRGNEQFF. CDR3 in DNA: TGTGCCAGCAGTTTAGCACAGCGCCGTGGAAATGAGCAGTTCTTC. The full variable domain, in which reference TRBV28 and TRBJ2-1 provide the parts outside the CDR3, is DVKVTQSSRYLVKRTGEKVFLECVQDMDHENMFWYRQDPGLGLRLIYFSYDVKMKEKGDIPEGYSVSREKKERFSLILESASTNQTSMYLCASSLAQRRGNEQFFGPGTRLTVL.

J is TRBJ2-5 and V is TRBV5-6; D gene uncertain. This CDR3 spans 14 amino acids. V shed 0 bases and J shed 4 bases, with 10 bases lying between them. In germline, CDR1 is SGHDT, CDR2 YYEEEE. In DNA, the CDR3 is TGTGCCAGCAGCTTGGGCCTTGGGGTAGAGACCCAGTACTTC. It translates to CASSLGLGVETQYF.

This chain links TRBV5-1 with TRBJ2-1; D perhaps matches TRBD1 (7 bases). Trimming removed 2 bases at V and 9 bases at J, with 12 bases between. The length of the CDR3 is 13 residues. Per germline, CDR1 SGHRS and CDR2 YFSETQ. The CDR3 DNA reads TGCGCCAGCAGCTTAGCCCAGGGGGGTGAGCAGTTCTTC. The encoded protein is CASSLAQGGEQFF.

V and J are TRBV7-8 and TRBJ1-5, with a tentative D call TRBD1 (5 bases). Trimming left V 1 base short and J 2 bases short, with 18 bases between. Germline CDR1 and CDR2: SGHVS and FQNEAQ. This CDR3 region has 18 residues. This chain's CDR3 is CASSLESGQVLGNQPQHF. The CDR3, as DNA: TGTGCCAGCAGCTTAGAGTCCGGACAAGTGTTAGGCAATCAGCCCCAGCATTTT.

This clone was picked up a small number of times. The rearrangement joins TRBV14 to TRBJ1-2; D is perhaps TRBD1 (5 bases). The V gene lost 1 base and the J gene lost 7 bases, with 16 bases spanning the gap. Germline loops: CDR1 SGHDN, CDR2 FVKESK. The CDR3 is 15 residues long. For the CDR3, the DNA is TGTGCCAGCAGCCAAGCGGGGCAGGCCTTGCCTGGCTACACCTTC. It translates to CASSQAGQALPGYTF. The full variable domain, in which reference TRBV14 and TRBJ1-2 provide the parts outside the CDR3, is EAGVTQFPSHSVIEKGQTVTLRCDPISGHDNLYWYRRVMGKEIKFLLHFVKESKQDESGMPNNRFLAERTGGTYSTLKVQPAELEDSGVYFCASSQAGQALPGYTFGSGTRLTVV.

The V gene is TRBV19, the J gene TRBJ2-7; 7 nucleotides agree with TRBD2. Losses at the gene ends were 3 bases for V and 2 bases for J; bases not matched to a gene: 10. Germline V gene sequence: CDR1 LNHDA, CDR2 SQIVND (reference sequence). The CDR3 is made up of 16 amino acids. CDR3 in DNA: TGTGCCAGTAGTATCTCTAGCGGCCTTGGCACCTACGAGCAGTACTTC. Amino acids: CASSISSGLGTYEQYF.

This clone was seen only once. The chain joins TRBV7-9 to TRBJ2-1; 7 bases align to TRBD1. This CDR3 has 14 residues. Losses at the gene ends were 5 bases for V and 9 bases for J; bases not matched to a gene: 10. The germline CDR1 and CDR2 sequences are SEHNR and FQNEAQ (reference sequence). For the CDR3, the DNA is TGTGCCAGCAGCAACCATCGACAGGGAAGTGAGCAGTTCTTC. Amino acids: CASSNHRQGSEQFF.

This clone has just one count. The chain carries TRBV5-1 and TRBJ2-1, with D possibly TRBD2 on 5 matching bases. Looked up from germline, CDR1 is SGHRS and CDR2 is YFSETQ. Trimming took off 0 bases at V and 9 bases at J, with 16 bases between the two ends. This CDR3 spans 15 amino acids. In nucleotides, the CDR3 is TGCGCCAGCAGCTTGGTGGAGGAGAGAAACGGTGAGCAGTTCTTC. Amino acid sequence: CASSLVEERNGEQFF.

This chain's CDR3 is CASSPGGVGEQFF. The CDR3 DNA sequence: TGTGCCAGCAGCCCGGGGGGCGTTGGGGAGCAGTTCTTC. The chain carries TRBV5-6 and TRBJ2-1, with a possible D match to TRBD2 (7 bases). The CDR3 is 13 residues long. Germline-derived CDR1 and CDR2 are SGHDT and YYEEEE. Trimming left V 4 bases short and J 10 bases short, with 15 bases between.

This clone has a single count. The rearrangement links TRBV18 to TRBJ1-2; D unclear. The CDR3 extends over 16 amino acids. V lost 2 bases, J lost 0 bases, and 13 bases lay in between. Germline CDR1 is KGHSH and CDR2 is LQKENI. CDR3 DNA: TGTGCCAGCTCACCAGCGGTCGGGGAAACTAACTATGGCTACACCTTC. Amino acid sequence: CASSPAVGETNYGYTF. Variable domain in full (rest from reference TRBV18 and TRBJ1-2): NAGVMQNPRHLVRRRGQEARLRCSPMKGHSHVYWYRQLPEEGLKFMVYLQKENIIDESGMPKERFSAEFPKEGPSILRIQQVVRGDSAAYFCASSPAVGETNYGYTFGSGTRLTVV.

The genes are TRBV10-2 and TRBJ2-7; no firm D call. The germline V gene encodes CDR1 WSHSY and CDR2 SAAADI. V was pared by 5 bases and J by 2 bases, with 10 bases between. The length of the CDR3 is 13 residues. The CDR3 spells CASSPSRTYEQYF. In nucleotides, the CDR3 is TGCGCCAGCAGTCCTTCCCGGACCTACGAGCAGTACTTC.

The rearrangement uses TRBV5-4 and TRBJ2-5; unclear D gene. The CDR3 consists of 14 residues. V lost 5 bases, J lost 2 bases, and 13 bases lay in between. Germline V gene lookup returns CDR1 SGHNT and CDR2 YYREEE (reference sequence). The DNA for the CDR3 is TGTGCCAGCAGTGTTGTGGGGATTCAAGAGACCCAGTACTTC. Its translation is CASSVVGIQETQYF.

This chain connects TRBV4-3 to TRBJ1-2; 7 bases agree with TRBD1. CDR1 and CDR2 (germline): LGHNA, YSLEER. Trimming took 1 base from V and 2 from J; bases not matched to a gene: 7. The CDR3 has 16 residues. This CDR3 reads CASSQGWGGGNYGYTF. The CDR3 nucleotides are TGCGCCAGCAGCCAAGGTTGGGGAGGGGGCAACTATGGCTACACCTTC.

The chain joins TRBV4-1 to TRBJ2-1, with 11 bases matching TRBD1. V lost 4 bases and J lost 7; bases outside the gene matches: 6. CDR1 MGHRA and CDR2 YSYEKL come from the germline V gene. The CDR3 loop spans 15 amino acids. The DNA of the CDR3 is TGCGCCAGCAGCCGAGGACAGGGGGCATGGAATGAGCAGTTCTTC. Its protein product is CASSRGQGAWNEQFF.

The genes are TRBV18 and TRBJ1-4; D might be TRBD1 (5 bases). The V gene's germline CDR1 is KGHSH and CDR2 LQKENI. The CDR3 runs to 17 residues. V lost 3 bases and J 1 base, leaving 15 bases between the germline ends. CDR3 sequence: CASSPAVQGLTNEKLFF. The DNA of the CDR3 is TGTGCCAGCTCACCGGCGGTCCAGGGCCTAACTAATGAAAAACTGTTTTTT.

The CDR3 nucleotides are TGTGCCAGCAGCTTTCGCCCGACACCGAACACCGGGGAGCTGTTTTTT. Amino acid sequence: CASSFRPTPNTGELFF. The chain joins TRBV11-2 to TRBJ2-2; D call uncertain. In germline, CDR1 is SGHAT, CDR2 FQNNGV. V shed 3 bases and J shed 0 bases, with 11 bases lying between them. This CDR3 has 16 residues.

The chain employs TRBV28 and TRBJ2-7; possible D gene TRBD2, 6 bases. Germline V lookup: CDR1 MDHEN, CDR2 SYDVKM. V lost 7 bases, J lost 2 bases, and 18 bases lay in between. The CDR3 runs to 15 residues. This chain's CDR3 is CASTLTGTAAYEQYF. As DNA, the CDR3 is TGTGCCAGCACCCTGACCGGGACTGCGGCCTACGAGCAGTACTTC.

The V call is TRBV10-3, the J call TRBJ2-7; TRBD1 is a possible D gene (5 bases). CDR1 and CDR2 from the germline V gene are ENHRY and SYGVKD. The V end lost 2 bases, the J end lost 1 base, and 12 bases lay between the germline ends. CDR3 length: 15 amino acids. The CDR3 DNA is TGTGCCATCAGTGAGGTGGCAGGGCTATCCTACGAGCAGTACTTC. Encoded protein: CAISEVAGLSYEQYF.

V usage is TRBV7-2 and J usage is TRBJ2-1; tentatively, D is TRBD1 (6 bases). Germline V gives CDR1 SGHTA, CDR2 FQGNSA. With 1 base removed from V and 5 bases from J, the gap between germline ends came to 12 bases. This CDR3 comprises 15 residues. In DNA, the CDR3 is TGTGCCAGCAGCTTAGACCCACAGGGCCACAATGAGCAGTTCTTC. Translated, it gives CASSLDPQGHNEQFF.

This chain links TRBV5-5 with TRBJ2-2; D is uncertain. The V gene's germline CDR1 is SGHKS and CDR2 YYEKEE (reference sequence). The V end lost 2 bases, the J end lost 4 bases, and 6 bases lay between the germline ends. There are 13 residues in the CDR3. Written as DNA, the CDR3 is TGTGCCAGCAGCTTTCGACTCACCGGGGAGCTGTTTTTT. It is translated as CASSFRLTGELFF. Full variable domain (remainder filled in from reference TRBV5-5 and TRBJ2-2): DAGVTQSPTHLIKTRGQQVTLRCSPISGHKSVSWYQQVLGQGPQFIFQYYEKEERGRGNFPDRFSARQFPNYSSELNVNALLLGDSALYLCASSFRLTGELFFGEGSRLTVL.

This clone was picked up one time. This sequence joins TRBV12-1 and TRBJ2-1; TRBD2, the table's D call, lacks a check against the DNA. TRBV12-1 has pseudogene status. The CDR3 contains 15 residues. The CDR3 here is CASSFPGLATNEQFF. For the CDR3, the DNA is TGTGCCAGCAGCTTCCCGGGACTAGCAACCAATGAGCAGTTCTTC.

The CDR3, as DNA: TGTGCCAGTCGGGTCATAGGGGCCCGGGATGGCTACACCTTC. Its translation: CASRVIGARDGYTF. The chain recombines TRBV5-5 with TRBJ1-2; D may be TRBD1 (5 bases). This CDR3 has 14 amino acids. Germline V gene sequence: CDR1 SGHKS, CDR2 YYEKEE (reference sequence). V was clipped by 8 bases and J by 6 bases, with 20 bases between them.

The chain uses TRBV5-6 and TRBJ2-7; a possible D gene is TRBD1 (6 bases). CDR3 length: 13 amino acids. Per the germline V gene, CDR1 is SGHDT and CDR2 is YYEEEE. V lost 4 bases and J 4 bases, leaving 12 bases between the germline ends. The CDR3 DNA is TGTGCCAGCAGCCCACAGGGTTTGTACGAGCAGTACTTC. The encoded protein is CASSPQGLYEQYF.

The chain employs TRBV19 and TRBJ1-5; TRBD1 might be the D (6 bases). Per the germline V gene, CDR1 is LNHDA and CDR2 is SQIVND (reference sequence). Between the trimmed V and J ends, which lost 2 bases and 0 bases, there was a span of 14 bases. CDR3 length equals 17 residues. In nucleotides, the CDR3 is TGTGCCAGTAGTATACCCCTCGACAGGTATAGCAATCAGCCCCAGCATTTT. Translated: CASSIPLDRYSNQPQHF.

The genes are TRBV5-1 and TRBJ1-2; the D is unclear. Germline-derived CDR1 and CDR2 are SGHRS and YFSETQ. The V and J ends lost 3 bases and 1 base respectively, with 10 bases between them. CDR3 length: 14 amino acids. The CDR3 loop is CASSSSGDNYGYTF. The CDR3 nucleotides are TGCGCCAGCAGCTCCTCTGGGGATAACTATGGCTACACCTTC.